The rows below give T cell receptor beta chains drawn from one sample of a study of blood T cell repertoires in COVID-19. Repertoires were generated with immunoSEQ multiplex PCR, while TCRdb's copy carries only in-frame clones and drops some. Here the sample spans tens of thousands of clones, roughly 90% being singletons. Sequencing used peripheral blood. Receptor source: a woman older than 75 with active or convalescent COVID-19. Each CDR3 is given with its conserved first and last residue. A D gene is named only where the DNA matches it firmly. Clone size is given for some rows only: seen once, a few or many times, or a class if the clone is expanded.

j_call clone_size d_call v_call cdr3_aa cdr3_nt
TRBJ1-1 once TRBD1 TRBV5-1 CASGPGQLNTEAFF TGCGCCAGCGGCCCGGGACAGCTGAACACTGAAGCTTTCTTT
TRBJ1-1 . . TRBV3-1/TRBV3-2 CASSRRGPPGYTEAFF TGTGCCAGCAGCCGCCGTGGGCCTCCCGGTTACACTGAAGCTTTCTTT
TRBJ2-7 . TRBD2 TRBV27 CASNPLAGSSYEQYF TGTGCCAGCAATCCTCTAGCGGGGTCATCCTACGAGCAGTACTTC
TRBJ1-4 once TRBD1 TRBV9 CASSQPGQGANEKLFF TGTGCCAGCAGCCAACCGGGACAGGGGGCAAATGAAAAACTGTTTTTT
TRBJ2-4 . . TRBV24-1 CATSAGAAKNIQYF TGTGCCACCAGCGCGGGGGCTGCCAAAAACATTCAGTACTTC
TRBJ2-3 . . TRBV18 CASSPSKGDTQYF TGTGCCAGCTCACCATCTAAGGGGGATACGCAGTATTTT
TRBJ1-4 once . TRBV7-2 CASSLARVEKLFF TGTGCCAGCAGCTTAGCGCGTGTTGAAAAACTGTTTTTT
TRBJ1-3 once TRBD1 TRBV27 CASSSAGTGGNTIYF TGTGCCAGCAGTTCCGCCGGGACAGGGGGAAACACCATATATTTT
TRBJ1-2 . TRBD1 TRBV19 CASKPDRGRNYGYTF TGTGCCAGTAAACCCGACAGGGGGCGGAACTATGGCTACACCTTC
TRBJ1-2 . TRBD1 TRBV6-5 CASRSGTGVGGYTF TGTGCCAGCAGGTCCGGGACAGGGGTGGGTGGCTACACCTTC
TRBJ2-7 few TRBD1 TRBV28 CASSFIDRVRSEQYF TGTGCCAGCAGTTTTATCGACAGGGTAAGGTCCGAGCAGTACTTC
TRBJ2-7 . . TRBV27 CASSPGTRKDYEQYF TGTGCCAGCAGTCCCGGGACACGGAAAGACTACGAGCAGTACTTC
TRBJ2-5 . TRBD2 TRBV2 CATLGTSSGARETQYF TGTGCCACCCTCGGGACTTCTAGCGGGGCCAGAGAGACCCAGTACTTC
TRBJ1-6 few . TRBV7-2 CASSLPQNNSPLHF TGTGCCAGCAGCTTACCGCAGAATAATTCACCCCTCCACTTT
TRBJ1-5 . . TRBV7-2 CASSSQWGVSNQPQHF TGTGCCAGCAGCTCCCAATGGGGGGTCTCCAATCAGCCCCAGCATTTT
TRBJ1-4 . . TRBV21-1 CASSTPWTFLNEKLFF TGTGCCAGCAGCACCCCTTGGACTTTCCTAAATGAAAAACTGTTTTTT
TRBJ2-2 . . TRBV5-1 CASTLFAGLNTGELFF TGCGCCAGCACCCTGTTCGCAGGGTTGAACACCGGGGAGCTGTTTTTT
TRBJ1-2 . TRBD1 TRBV24-1 CATSARQGSYGYTF TGTGCCACCAGTGCGCGACAGGGGAGCTATGGCTACACCTTC
TRBJ1-2 . TRBD1 TRBV7-8 CASSSRRTGNYGYTF TGTGCCAGCAGCTCACGACGGACAGGGAACTATGGCTACACCTTC
TRBJ1-5 . . TRBV6-6 CASSYSRQGPYQPQHF TGTGCCAGCAGTTACTCGAGGCAGGGGCCCTATCAGCCCCAGCATTTT
TRBJ2-5 . TRBD2 TRBV3-1/TRBV3-2 CASSQDSPSGEGETQYF TGTGCCAGCAGCCAAGACTCCCCGAGCGGGGAAGGAGAGACCCAGTACTTC
TRBJ1-5 . . TRBV6-2/TRBV6-3 CASSYSQGRPQHF TGTGCCAGCAGTTACTCCCAGGGGAGGCCCCAGCATTTT
TRBJ2-3 . . TRBV30 CACSGGTDTQYF TGTGCCTGCTCGGGGGGCACAGATACGCAGTATTTT
TRBJ2-7 few . TRBV7-2 CASSFESSYEQYF TGTGCCAGCAGCTTTGAGAGCTCCTACGAGCAGTACTTC
TRBJ2-1 . TRBD2 TRBV5-1 CASSLRGVYNEQFF TGCGCCAGCAGCTTGCGGGGGGTTTACAATGAGCAGTTCTTC
TRBJ2-2 . TRBD1 TRBV3-1/TRBV3-2 CASSQGTGGAGELFF TGTGCCAGCAGCCAAGGGACAGGGGGCGCCGGGGAGCTGTTTTTT
TRBJ2-3 . TRBD2 TRBV10-3 CAITPAGGSDTQYF TGTGCCATCACCCCAGCGGGGGGGTCAGATACGCAGTATTTT
TRBJ2-5 . . TRBV24-1 CATSDTTVQETQYF TGTGCCACCAGTGACACGACAGTTCAAGAGACCCAGTACTTC
TRBJ1-6 . TRBD1 TRBV6-2/TRBV6-3 CASSYFDRGLTSPLHF TGTGCCAGCAGTTACTTCGACAGGGGGCTGACTTCACCCCTCCACTTT
TRBJ1-5 . . TRBV19 CASSTYEHDIRRPQHF TGTGCCAGTAGTACGTATGAACACGACATTCGGCGGCCCCAGCATTTT
TRBJ2-7 once . TRBV18 CASSPTYGGAYEQYF TGTGCCAGCTCTCCAACATACGGGGGAGCCTACGAGCAGTACTTC
TRBJ2-5 . TRBD2 TRBV3-1/TRBV3-2 CASSQDAGGAGETQYF TGTGCCAGCAGCCAAGATGCCGGGGGGGCCGGAGAGACCCAGTACTTC
TRBJ1-4 . . TRBV4-3 CASSQEERGRGEKLFF TGCGCCAGCAGCCAAGAGGAGAGGGGGAGAGGTGAAAAACTGTTTTTT
TRBJ2-1 . TRBD1 TRBV6-2/TRBV6-3 CASSWGQGVSYNEQFF TGTGCCAGCAGTTGGGGACAGGGGGTTTCCTACAATGAGCAGTTCTTC
TRBJ2-1 . TRBD2 TRBV28 CASSRGGVGKDEQFF TGTGCCAGCAGCCGCGGGGGGGTAGGAAAGGATGAGCAGTTCTTC
TRBJ2-6 . TRBD1 TRBV9 CASSEGTGLSGANVLTF TGTGCCAGCAGCGAGGGGACAGGGCTCTCTGGGGCCAACGTCCTGACTTTC
TRBJ2-1 . TRBD1 TRBV7-3 CASSLQGVGNEQFF TGTGCCAGCAGCTTGCAGGGGGTAGGAAATGAGCAGTTCTTC
TRBJ2-7 . TRBD2 TRBV28 CASSPGTSGGYEQYF TGTGCCAGCAGTCCCGGGACTAGCGGGGGCTACGAGCAGTACTTC
TRBJ2-1 . . TRBV7-9 CASSFHESRGLYNEQFF TGTGCCAGCAGCTTCCACGAATCTAGGGGTCTCTACAATGAGCAGTTCTTC
TRBJ1-1 few . TRBV14 CASSQLTEAFF TGTGCCAGCAGCCAATTAACTGAAGCTTTCTTT
TRBJ1-6 . TRBD1 TRBV6-4 CASRPRTGPDNSPLHF TGTGCCAGCAGGCCGAGGACAGGGCCTGATAATTCACCCCTCCACTTT
TRBJ2-2 . . TRBV12-1 CASSPSVSGISTGELFF TGTGCCAGCAGCCCCTCGGTCAGCGGGATCTCCACCGGGGAGCTGTTTTTT
TRBJ1-5 . TRBD1 TRBV3-1/TRBV3-2 CASSQGQGSGAQHF TGTGCCAGCAGCCAGGGACAGGGATCCGGGGCCCAGCATTTT
TRBJ2-3 . . TRBV6-6 CASSSLAELNTDTQYF TGTGCCAGCAGTTCCTTAGCGGAATTAAACACAGATACGCAGTATTTT
TRBJ1-1 . . TRBV21-1 CASRPETGKVTEAFF TGTGCCAGCAGACCCGAGACAGGGAAGGTCACTGAAGCTTTCTTT
TRBJ1-2 . . TRBV6-5 CASSYLGGAGGYTF TGTGCCAGCAGTTACCTGGGGGGAGCTGGCGGCTACACCTTC
TRBJ1-1 few . TRBV30 CAWRLGGNFNTEAFF TGTGCCTGGAGACTAGGGGGTAACTTTAACACTGAAGCTTTCTTT
TRBJ2-3 . TRBD1 TRBV24-1 CATGTGGRTDTQYF TGTGCCACCGGAACAGGGGGGCGAACAGATACGCAGTATTTT
TRBJ1-5 once TRBD1 TRBV6-2/TRBV6-3 CASSQGQLNQPQHF TGTGCCAGCAGTCAGGGACAGCTCAATCAGCCCCAGCATTTT
TRBJ1-1 . TRBD1 TRBV3-1/TRBV3-2 CASSQGTGTPAFF TGTGCCAGCAGCCAGGGGACAGGCACGCCGGCTTTCTTT